These T cell receptor beta chains were read from a single sample in a study of T-cell reconstitution after alpha-beta-depleted transplantation in children. In TCRdb, the PCR reads were re-called with MiXCR into one record per CDR3 protein. The data show 150,000 to 200,000 distinct CDR3 sequences, approximately 6.6% seen once. The specimen comprised PBMCs from the stem cell graft donor, sampled from the stem cell graft. Receptors were obtained from a human donor who donated a stem cell graft to a child with Wiskott-Aldrich syndrome. Both conserved end residues are part of each CDR3. The order of the fields is clone size, J gene, V gene, D gene, CDR3 protein, CDR3 DNA. D genes are given only for firm matches. Clone size appears in some rows only: once, few, many, or a class for an expanded clone.

NA | TRBJ1-2 | TRBV5-1 | NA | CASRLEVRATNYGYTF | TGCGCCAGCAGGCTGGAGGTCAGAGCGACTAACTATGGCTACACCTTC
NA | TRBJ2-3 | TRBV5-1 | TRBD2 | CASSLGTSGGSTDTQYF | TGCGCCAGCAGCTTGGGAACTAGCGGGGGTTCCACAGATACGCAGTATTTT
many | TRBJ2-1 | TRBV12-3/TRBV12-4 | NA | CAILSDYYNEQFF | TGTGCCATACTTAGCGACTACTACAATGAGCAGTTCTTC
few | TRBJ2-7 | TRBV2 | NA | CASKDYSYEQYF | TGTGCCAGCAAAGACTATTCCTACGAGCAGTACTTC
NA | TRBJ2-7 | TRBV12-3/TRBV12-4 | TRBD2 | CASKTSGNNYEQYF | TGTGCCAGCAAAACTAGCGGGAACAACTACGAGCAGTACTTC
NA | TRBJ2-7 | TRBV18 | NA | CASSPPQGLLYEQYF | TGTGCCAGCTCACCACCGCAGGGGCTCCTCTACGAGCAGTACTTC
many | TRBJ2-7 | TRBV12-3/TRBV12-4 | NA | CASSFGRGIYEQYF | TGTGCCAGCAGTTTTGGCAGGGGAATCTACGAGCAGTACTTC
many | TRBJ2-2 | TRBV14 | NA | CASSQDQILTANTGELFF | TGTGCCAGCAGCCAAGATCAGATATTGACAGCGAACACCGGGGAGCTGTTTTTT
many | TRBJ1-2 | TRBV24-1 | NA | CATSDEGGYGYTF | TGTGCCACCAGTGACGAGGGGGGCTATGGCTACACCTTC
many | TRBJ2-1 | TRBV5-1 | NA | CASSPGPPSYNEQFF | TGCGCCAGCAGCCCGGGACCGCCCTCCTACAATGAGCAGTTCTTC
many | TRBJ2-5 | TRBV12-3/TRBV12-4 | NA | CASRTSETQYF | TGTGCCAGCAGAACTTCAGAGACCCAGTACTTC
many | TRBJ2-3 | TRBV5-1 | TRBD2 | CASSPSSSGGATDTQYF | TGCGCCAGCAGCCCTTCCTCTAGCGGGGGTGCCACAGATACGCAGTATTTT
many | TRBJ2-7 | TRBV4-2 | TRBD2 | CASSQDRGGAYEQYF | TGTGCCAGCAGCCAAGATCGCGGGGGGGCCTACGAGCAGTACTTC
many | TRBJ2-2 | TRBV24-1 | NA | CATSDPTRRGAGELFF | TGTGCCACCAGTGACCCGACCCGGAGGGGCGCCGGGGAGCTGTTTTTT
few | TRBJ2-3 | TRBV5-1 | NA | CASSLDTSGAGDDTQYF | TGCGCCAGCAGCTTGGATACTTCGGGGGCCGGGGACGATACGCAGTATTTT
many | TRBJ2-1 | TRBV5-6 | TRBD2 | CASSLGYSPGGYNEQFF | TGTGCCAGCAGCTTGGGATACAGCCCCGGGGGGTACAATGAGCAGTTCTTC
many | TRBJ1-1 | TRBV7-9 | NA | CASSLLDANTEAFF | TGTGCCAGCAGCCTTCTGGATGCGAACACTGAAGCTTTCTTT
many | TRBJ2-5 | TRBV20-1 | NA | CSAPPRVLETQYF | TGCAGTGCCCCCCCCCGGGTTTTGGAGACCCAGTACTTC
many | TRBJ2-1 | TRBV6-5 | NA | CASRRLGTEQFF | TGTGCCAGCAGGAGACTCGGAACGGAGCAGTTCTTC
few | TRBJ1-1 | TRBV12-3/TRBV12-4 | NA | CASSLHERAFF | TGTGCCAGCAGTCTTCATGAACGGGCTTTCTTT
many | TRBJ1-5 | TRBV20-1 | NA | CSARDLQRNQPQHF | TGCAGTGCTAGAGATCTCCAACGCAATCAGCCCCAGCATTTT
many | TRBJ1-5 | TRBV12-3/TRBV12-4 | NA | CASSRLNSNQPQHF | TGTGCCAGCAGTCGCCTGAATAGCAATCAGCCCCAGCATTTT
many | TRBJ1-1 | TRBV5-1 | NA | CASSSLLENTEAFF | TGCGCCAGCAGTTCCTTACTCGAAAACACTGAAGCTTTCTTT
few | TRBJ2-7 | TRBV19 | TRBD2 | CASQREGPEQYF | TGTGCCAGTCAGCGGGAGGGCCCCGAGCAGTACTTC
many | TRBJ2-6 | TRBV29-1 | TRBD1 | CSGLGTGGSAGANVLTF | TGCAGCGGGCTCGGGACAGGGGGCAGTGCCGGGGCCAACGTCCTGACTTTC
NA | TRBJ2-2 | TRBV4-3 | NA | CASSHYGGNTGELFF | TGCGCCAGCAGCCATTATGGCGGAAACACCGGGGAGCTGTTTTTT
many | TRBJ1-2 | TRBV6-5 | TRBD1 | CASSYQTGVLNYGYTF | TGTGCCAGCAGTTACCAGACAGGGGTACTCAACTATGGCTACACCTTC
NA | TRBJ2-6 | TRBV7-9 | NA | CASTLQGRF | TGTGCCAGCACCCTACAGGGCAGATTC
many | TRBJ2-5 | TRBV28 | NA | CASYPRGASETQYF | TGTGCCAGCTACCCCCGGGGGGCATCAGAGACCCAGTACTTC
few | TRBJ2-2 | TRBV12-3/TRBV12-4 | NA | CASSLTDTGELFF | TGTGCCAGCAGTTTGACAGACACCGGGGAGCTGTTTTTT
NA | TRBJ1-2 | TRBV15 | TRBD1 | CATSPRDRRSDGYTF | TGTGCCACCAGCCCTCGGGACAGACGTTCGGATGGCTACACCTTC
many | TRBJ1-5 | TRBV12-3/TRBV12-4 | TRBD1 | CASSLDRDYSNQPQHF | TGTGCCAGCAGTCTGGACAGGGATTATAGCAATCAGCCCCAGCATTTT
NA | TRBJ2-1 | TRBV5-1 | NA | CASRQTGRNEQFF | TGCGCCTCCCGGCAGACGGGCCGCAATGAGCAGTTCTTC
few | TRBJ2-7 | TRBV11-2 | TRBD2 | CASSWGPGLAFEQYF | TGTGCCAGCAGCTGGGGGCCGGGACTAGCGTTCGAGCAGTACTTC
many | TRBJ1-1 | TRBV5-1 | TRBD1 | CASSGNRGGGDTEAFF | TGCGCCAGCAGCGGAAACAGGGGTGGCGGCGACACTGAAGCTTTCTTT
many | TRBJ2-3 | TRBV6-1 | TRBD2 | CASSPLAGVGTQYF | TGTGCCAGCAGTCCACTAGCGGGAGTCGGGACGCAGTATTTT
NA | TRBJ2-6 | TRBV5-6 | NA | CASSLAGALSGANVLTF | TGTGCCAGCAGCTTGGCCGGAGCCCTCTCTGGGGCCAACGTCCTGACTTTC
many | TRBJ1-2 | TRBV6-5 | NA | CASSPLGTVLYGYTF | TGTGCCAGCAGTCCTTTAGGGACGGTCCTCTATGGCTACACCTTC
NA | TRBJ1-5 | TRBV18 | NA | CASSPRRETSNQPQHF | TGTGCCAGCTCACCAAGGCGGGAAACGAGCAATCAGCCCCAGCATTTT
many | TRBJ1-1 | TRBV4-1 | NA | CASSLIIRNTEAFF | TGCGCCAGCAGCCTTATTATCCGGAACACTGAAGCTTTCTTT
NA | TRBJ2-1 | TRBV19 | TRBD1 | CASSRTGTGGNNEQFF | TGTGCCAGTAGTAGAACCGGGACAGGGGGAAACAATGAGCAGTTCTTC
many | TRBJ2-5 | TRBV29-1 | NA | CSVERTQETQYF | TGCAGCGTTGAAAGGACCCAAGAGACCCAGTACTTC
many | TRBJ2-1 | TRBV5-4 | NA | CASSGAGFRSYNEQFF | TGTGCCAGCAGCGGAGCAGGGTTTAGGTCCTACAATGAGCAGTTCTTC
NA | TRBJ2-7 | TRBV12-2 | NA | CARSGGLLSYEQYF | TGTGCCAGGAGCGGTGGGTTACTCTCCTACGAGCAGTACTTC
NA | TRBJ1-1 | TRBV5-1 | NA | CASSLGPIAEAFF | TGCGCCAGCAGCTTGGGCCCAATCGCGGAAGCTTTCTTT
few | TRBJ2-1 | TRBV4-2 | NA | CASSQVEGATLNNEQFF | TGTGCCAGCAGCCAAGTTGAAGGCGCGACCCTTAACAATGAGCAGTTCTTC
many | TRBJ2-7 | TRBV6-5 | NA | CASSYSVSSEPYEQYF | TGTGCCAGCAGTTACTCGGTCTCTAGTGAGCCCTACGAGCAGTACTTC
many | TRBJ2-7 | TRBV11-2 | NA | CASSLQYEQYF | TGTGCCAGCAGTCTCCAATACGAGCAGTACTTC
many | TRBJ1-6 | TRBV24-1 | NA | CATSDFPSNSPLHF | TGTGCCACCAGTGATTTCCCGTCAAATTCACCCCTCCACTTT
NA | TRBJ2-2 | TRBV7-9 | TRBD1 | CASSRPGTGYLAGELFF | TGTGCCAGCAGCCGACCCGGGACAGGGTATCTTGCCGGGGAGCTGTTTTTT
many | TRBJ2-2 | TRBV6-6 | NA | CASRQNTGELFF | TGTGCCAGCAGGCAGAACACCGGGGAGCTGTTTTTT
NA | TRBJ2-5 | TRBV30 | NA | CASKIKAGETQYF | TGTGCCAGCAAGATAAAGGCGGGAGAGACCCAGTACTTC
many | TRBJ1-2 | TRBV20-1 | NA | CSASRRMGGYGYTF | TGCAGTGCTAGCAGGAGGATGGGCGGCTATGGCTACACCTTC
many | TRBJ1-2 | TRBV7-9 | NA | CASSLYGDYTF | TGTGCCAGCAGCTTATACGGCGACTACACCTTC
many | TRBJ2-1 | TRBV2 | TRBD2 | CASSGRDYSYNEQFF | TGTGCCAGCAGTGGCCGGGACTACTCCTACAATGAGCAGTTCTTC
few | TRBJ1-1 | TRBV20-1 | NA | CSARGGRGEAFF | TGCAGTGCGAGAGGGGGGAGAGGTGAAGCTTTCTTT